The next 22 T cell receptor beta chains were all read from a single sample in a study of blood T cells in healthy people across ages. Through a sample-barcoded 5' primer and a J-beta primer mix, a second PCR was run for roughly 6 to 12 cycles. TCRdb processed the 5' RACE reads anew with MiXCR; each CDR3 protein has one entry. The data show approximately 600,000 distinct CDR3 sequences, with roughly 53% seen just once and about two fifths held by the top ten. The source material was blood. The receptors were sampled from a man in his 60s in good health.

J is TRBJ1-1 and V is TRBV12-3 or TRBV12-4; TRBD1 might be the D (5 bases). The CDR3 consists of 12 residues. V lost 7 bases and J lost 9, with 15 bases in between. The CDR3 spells CASTKQAGKAFF. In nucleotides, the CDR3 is TGTGCCAGCACCAAGCAGGCAGGGAAAGCTTTCTTT.

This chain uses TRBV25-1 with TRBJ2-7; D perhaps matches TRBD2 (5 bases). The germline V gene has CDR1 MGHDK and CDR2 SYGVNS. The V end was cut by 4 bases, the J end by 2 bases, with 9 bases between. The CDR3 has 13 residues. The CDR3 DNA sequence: TGTGCCAGCAGTGCCGGGATGCCCTACGAGCAGTACTTC. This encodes CASSAGMPYEQYF.

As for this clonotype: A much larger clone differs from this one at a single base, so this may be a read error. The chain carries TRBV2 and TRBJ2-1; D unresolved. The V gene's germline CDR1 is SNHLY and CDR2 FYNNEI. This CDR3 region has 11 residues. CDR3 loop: CASREYSEQFF. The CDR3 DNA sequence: TGTGCCAGCAGGGAATACAGTGAGCAGTTCTTC.

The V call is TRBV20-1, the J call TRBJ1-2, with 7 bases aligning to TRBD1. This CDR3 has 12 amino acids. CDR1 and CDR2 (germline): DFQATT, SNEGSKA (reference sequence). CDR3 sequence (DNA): TGCAATGCCTCGCGACAGGGCTATGGCTACACCTTC. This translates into CNASRQGYGYTF.

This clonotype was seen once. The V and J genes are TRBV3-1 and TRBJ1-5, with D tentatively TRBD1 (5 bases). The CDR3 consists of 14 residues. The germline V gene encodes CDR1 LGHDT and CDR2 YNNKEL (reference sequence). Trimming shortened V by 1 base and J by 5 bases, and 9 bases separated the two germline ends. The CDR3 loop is CASSQGQQDQPQHF. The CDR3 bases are TGTGCCAGCAGCCAAGGACAGCAGGATCAGCCCCAGCATTTT.

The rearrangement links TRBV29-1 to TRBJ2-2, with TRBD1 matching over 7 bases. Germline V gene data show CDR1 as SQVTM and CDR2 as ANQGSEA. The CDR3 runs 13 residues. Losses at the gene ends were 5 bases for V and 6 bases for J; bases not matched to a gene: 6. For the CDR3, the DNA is TGCAGCGTTATTATTCAGGGGGCCGGGGAGCTGTTTTTT. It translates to CSVIIQGAGELFF.

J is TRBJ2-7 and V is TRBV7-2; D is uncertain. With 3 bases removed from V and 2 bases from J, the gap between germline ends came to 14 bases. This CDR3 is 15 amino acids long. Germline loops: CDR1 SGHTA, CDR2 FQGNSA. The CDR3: CASSLAAVDTYEQYF. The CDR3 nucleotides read TGTGCCAGCAGCTTGGCCGCCGTCGATACCTACGAGCAGTACTTC.

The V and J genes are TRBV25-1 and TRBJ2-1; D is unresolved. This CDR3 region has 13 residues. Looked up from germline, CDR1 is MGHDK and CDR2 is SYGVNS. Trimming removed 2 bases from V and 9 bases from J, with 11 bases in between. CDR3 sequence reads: CASSEIMLGEQFF. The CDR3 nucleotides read TGTGCCAGCAGTGAAATTATGCTGGGTGAGCAGTTCTTC.

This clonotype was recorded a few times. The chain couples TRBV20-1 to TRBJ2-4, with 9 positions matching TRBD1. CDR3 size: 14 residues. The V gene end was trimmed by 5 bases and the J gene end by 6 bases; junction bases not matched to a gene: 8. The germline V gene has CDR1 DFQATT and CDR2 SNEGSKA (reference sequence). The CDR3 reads CSASKDRGGNIQYF. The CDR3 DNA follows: TGCAGTGCTTCAAAGGACAGGGGTGGAAACATTCAGTACTTC.

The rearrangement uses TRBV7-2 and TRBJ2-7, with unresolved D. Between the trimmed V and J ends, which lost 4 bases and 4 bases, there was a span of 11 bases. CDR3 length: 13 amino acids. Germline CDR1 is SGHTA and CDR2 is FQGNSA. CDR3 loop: CASSSGPQYEQYF. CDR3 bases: TGTGCCAGCAGCTCCGGACCCCAATACGAGCAGTACTTC. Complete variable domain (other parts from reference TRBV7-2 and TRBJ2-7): GAGVSQSPSNKVTEKGKDVELRCDPISGHTALYWYRQSLGQGLEFLIYFQGNSAPDKSGLPSDRFSAERTGGSVSTLTIQRTQQEDSAVYLCASSSGPQYEQYFGPGTRLTVT.

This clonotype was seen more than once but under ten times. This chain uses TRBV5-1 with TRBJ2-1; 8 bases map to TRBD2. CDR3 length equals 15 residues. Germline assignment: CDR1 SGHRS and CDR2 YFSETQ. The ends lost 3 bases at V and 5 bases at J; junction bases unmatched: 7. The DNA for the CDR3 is TGCGCCAGCAGCTCCGCACGGGGGGGGAACAATGAGCAGTTCTTC. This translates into CASSSARGGNNEQFF.

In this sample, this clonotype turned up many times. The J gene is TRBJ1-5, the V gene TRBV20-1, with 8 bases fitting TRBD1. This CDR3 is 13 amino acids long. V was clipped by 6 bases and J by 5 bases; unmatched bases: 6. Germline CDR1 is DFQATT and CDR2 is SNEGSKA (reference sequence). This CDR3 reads CSADTGGDQPQHF. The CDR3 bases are TGCAGTGCAGACACAGGGGGGGATCAGCCCCAGCATTTT.

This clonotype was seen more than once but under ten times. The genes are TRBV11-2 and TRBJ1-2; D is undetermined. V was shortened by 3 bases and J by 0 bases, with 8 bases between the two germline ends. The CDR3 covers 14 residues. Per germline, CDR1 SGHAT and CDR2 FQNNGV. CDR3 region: CASSFDPANYGYTF. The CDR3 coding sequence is TGTGCCAGCAGCTTTGACCCCGCTAACTATGGCTACACCTTC.

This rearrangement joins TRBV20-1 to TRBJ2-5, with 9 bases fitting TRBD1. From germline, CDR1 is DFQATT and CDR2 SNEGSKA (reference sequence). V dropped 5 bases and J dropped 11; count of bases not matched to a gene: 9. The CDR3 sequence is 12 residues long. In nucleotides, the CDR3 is TGCAGTGCTCCTAGAAGGGACAGGGAGCAGTACTTC. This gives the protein CSAPRRDREQYF.

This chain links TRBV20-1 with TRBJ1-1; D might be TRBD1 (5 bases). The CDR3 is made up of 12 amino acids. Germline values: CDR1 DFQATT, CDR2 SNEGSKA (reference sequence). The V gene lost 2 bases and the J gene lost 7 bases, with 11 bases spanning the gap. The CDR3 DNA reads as TGCAGTGCTAGACGCCAGGGTGGTGAAGCTTTCTTT. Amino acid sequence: CSARRQGGEAFF.

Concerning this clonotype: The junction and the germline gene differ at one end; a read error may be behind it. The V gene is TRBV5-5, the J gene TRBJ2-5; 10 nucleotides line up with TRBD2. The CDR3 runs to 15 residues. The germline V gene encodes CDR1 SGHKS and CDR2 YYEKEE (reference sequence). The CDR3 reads CASGLGLAEQETQYF. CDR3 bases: TGTGCCAGCGGCTTAGGACTAGCGGAGCAAGAGACCCAGTACTTC.

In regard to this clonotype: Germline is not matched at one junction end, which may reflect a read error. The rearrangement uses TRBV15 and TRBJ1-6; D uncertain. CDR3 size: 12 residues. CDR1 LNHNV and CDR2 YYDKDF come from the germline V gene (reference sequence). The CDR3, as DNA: TGTGCCACCAGCCCAGGTTTCACACCCATCCACTTT. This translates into CATSPGFTPIHF.

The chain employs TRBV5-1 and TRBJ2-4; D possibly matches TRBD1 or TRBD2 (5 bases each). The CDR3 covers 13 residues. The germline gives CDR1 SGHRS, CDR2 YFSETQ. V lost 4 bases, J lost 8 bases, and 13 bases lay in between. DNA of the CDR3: TGCGCCAGCAGCCGCGAGGGGCGGGACATTCAGTACTTC. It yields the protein CASSREGRDIQYF.

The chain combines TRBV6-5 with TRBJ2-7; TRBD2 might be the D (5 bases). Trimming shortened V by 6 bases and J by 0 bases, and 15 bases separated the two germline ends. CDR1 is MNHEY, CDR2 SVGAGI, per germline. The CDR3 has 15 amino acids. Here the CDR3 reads CASRPDYEGSYEQYF. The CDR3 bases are TGTGCCAGCAGGCCAGACTATGAAGGCTCCTACGAGCAGTACTTC.

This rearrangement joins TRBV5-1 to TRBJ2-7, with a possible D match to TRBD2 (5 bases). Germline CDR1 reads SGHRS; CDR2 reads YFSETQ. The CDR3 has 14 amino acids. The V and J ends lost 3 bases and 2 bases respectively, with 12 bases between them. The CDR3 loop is CASSSSGSAYEQYF. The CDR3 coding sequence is TGCGCCAGCAGCTCCTCGGGATCCGCCTACGAGCAGTACTTC.

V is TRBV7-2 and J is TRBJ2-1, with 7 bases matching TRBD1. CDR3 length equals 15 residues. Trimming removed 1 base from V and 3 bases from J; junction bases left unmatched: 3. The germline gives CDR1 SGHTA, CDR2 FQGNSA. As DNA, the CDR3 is TGTGCCAGCAGCTTAGGGACAGGTTACTACAATGAGCAGTTCTTC. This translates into CASSLGTGYYNEQFF.

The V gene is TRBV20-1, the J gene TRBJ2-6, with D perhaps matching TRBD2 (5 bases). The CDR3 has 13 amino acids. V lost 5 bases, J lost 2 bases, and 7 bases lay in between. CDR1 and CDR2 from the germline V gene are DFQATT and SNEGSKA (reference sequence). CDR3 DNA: TGCAGTGCTTCGACTACTGGGGCCAACGTCCTGACTTTC. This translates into CSASTTGANVLTF.